This passage covers 8 T cell receptor beta chains from one sample sequenced in a study of T-cell memory formation after mild COVID-19. TCRdb reanalysed the 5' RACE reads using MiXCR and keeps one entry per CDR3 protein. Of about 130,000 distinct CDR3 sequences detected, about 15% appear once; the ten largest clones hold over 11%. Material: PBMCs or a T cell subset sorted from them (not recorded which). The receptors come from an adult woman who had mild COVID-19 (a few samples of this study predate the infection). Cell type and time point are not known.

The V call is TRBV24-1, the J call TRBJ2-1; possibly TRBD2 for D (6 bases). This CDR3 is 13 amino acids long. The germline V gene encodes CDR1 KGHDR and CDR2 SFDVKD. V was shortened by 4 bases and J by 12 bases, with 15 bases between the two germline ends. CDR3 sequence: CATSDDGTSGQFF. As DNA, the CDR3 is TGTGCCACCAGTGACGACGGGACTTCTGGGCAGTTCTTC.

The V and J genes are TRBV3-1 and TRBJ2-7; TRBD1 agrees at 7 bases. CDR1 is LGHDT, CDR2 YNNKEL, per germline (reference sequence). Germline trimming cut 2 bases from V and 2 bases from J; bases unmatched to any gene: 3. CDR3 length: 14 amino acids. This CDR3 is CASSQQTGAYEQYF. In DNA, the CDR3 is TGTGCCAGCAGCCAACAAACAGGGGCCTACGAGCAGTACTTC.

This clonotype turned up a few times. J is TRBJ2-5 and V is TRBV19; D is unresolved. The CDR3 contains 16 residues. The V end was cut by 5 bases, the J end by 5 bases, with 21 bases between. Germline V gene sequence: CDR1 LNHDA, CDR2 SQIVND (reference sequence). This chain's CDR3 is CASSRIRQDRAETQYF. DNA of the CDR3: TGTGCCAGTAGTCGCATACGCCAGGATAGAGCGGAGACCCAGTACTTC. Supplemented by reference TRBV19 and TRBJ2-5, the full variable domain reads DGGITQSPKYLFRKEGQNVTLSCEQNLNHDAMYWYRQDPGQGLRLIYYSQIVNDFQKGDIAEGYSVSREKKESFPLTVTSAQKNPTAFYLCASSRIRQDRAETQYFGPGTRLLVL.

The chain combines TRBV11-3 with TRBJ2-2, with D possibly being TRBD1 or TRBD2 (5 bases each). In germline, CDR1 is SGHNT, CDR2 YENEEA. Trimming cost V 5 bases and J 3 bases, with 13 bases left between them. The CDR3 loop spans 15 amino acids. In DNA form, the CDR3 reads TGTGCCAGCAGCACTACCGGGACCTACACCGGGGAGCTGTTTTTT. It codes for CASSTTGTYTGELFF.

This clonotype turned up a few times. V and J are TRBV25-1 and TRBJ2-1, with D possibly matching TRBD1 (5 bases). Trimming stripped 5 bases from V and 4 bases from J, with 18 bases between. Germline V gives CDR1 MGHDK, CDR2 SYGVNS. CDR3 length: 16 amino acids. As DNA, the CDR3 is TGTGCCAGCAGTCTTGGTGGGAAAAAGGGGTACAATGAGCAGTTCTTC. As protein: CASSLGGKKGYNEQFF.

V is TRBV6-2 or TRBV6-3 and J is TRBJ2-3; TRBD2 matches at 10 bases. Looked up from germline, CDR1 is MNHEY and CDR2 is SVGEGT. J gave up 4 bases and V 6 bases, and 4 bases lay outside the gene matches. This CDR3 has 14 residues. CDR3 in amino acids: CASRPLAGADTQYF. DNA for the CDR3: TGTGCCAGCAGACCCCTAGCGGGAGCAGATACGCAGTATTTT.

This clonotype was observed a handful of times. The rearrangement links TRBV5-1 to TRBJ2-3; no definite D call. The CDR3 is made up of 14 amino acids. V was cut by 0 bases and J by 5 bases, with 10 bases left in between. Looked up from germline, CDR1 is SGHRS and CDR2 is YFSETQ. CDR3 in amino acids: CASSLEGLGDTQYF. The DNA of the CDR3 is TGCGCCAGCAGCTTGGAGGGCCTCGGAGATACGCAGTATTTT.

The rearrangement links TRBV2 to TRBJ2-2, with 10 bases aligning to TRBD2. V shed 8 bases and J 5 bases; nucleotides not matched to a gene: 11. The length of the CDR3 is 16 residues. Germline lookup yields CDR1 SNHLY and CDR2 FYNNEI. The CDR3 is CASVRLAGVGTGELFF. CDR3 nucleotide sequence: TGTGCCAGCGTCCGGCTAGCGGGAGTAGGGACCGGGGAGCTGTTTTTT.